This TCR beta chain was recovered during a study of radiotherapy plus CTLA-4 blockade in lung cancer. Overall study context: Patients showed objective responses in roughly 18% of cases, and disease control was achieved by 31%.

Findings and limits, study-wide: In blood, TCR clones derived from the tumor expanded after radiotherapy plus ipilimumab. Strongest reported response predictors: early blood clone changes and post-radiation interferon-beta.

CDR3 size: 16 residues. The V and J ends lost 1 base and 5 bases respectively, with 17 bases between them. Germline CDR1 and CDR2: MDHEN and SYDVKM. Repertoires were generated with immunoSEQ multiplex PCR, while TCRdb's copy carries only in-frame clones and drops some. The data show 30,000 to 40,000 clones, 70% to 80% seen once. About this clone itself: The antigen is not known.

This clonotype originated in a human donor with non-small cell lung cancer that progressed on radiotherapy plus ipilimumab. The sequences come from peripheral blood, collected from a patient treated with radiotherapy plus ipilimumab. The rearrangement uses TRBV28 and TRBJ1-1, with D maybe TRBD1 (6 bases). The DNA for the CDR3 is TGTGCCAGCAGTTTATCAGGATGGTCAGGGGCTACTGAAGCTTTCTTT. It encodes CASSLSGWSGATEAFF.